The clone carrying this T cell receptor beta chain was detected ten times or more. Antigen unknown. The sample originates from a study of regulatory T cells in long-lasting Graves disease. CDR1 is SGHAT, CDR2 FQNNGV, per germline. The CDR3 length is 16 residues. Trimming took off 3 bases at V and 5 bases at J, with 16 bases between the two ends. Sample time point: newly diagnosed GD, antithyroid drugs for less than 3 months. Scientists built the TCR library using RNA that was extracted from PBMCs. Study-wide results and caveats: TRBV28, TRBJ1-2 and TRBJ2-5 were segments that persistent disease favored.

For TCR beta, libraries came from iRepertoire HTBI primers and Arm-PCR of CDR3 regions. From the multiplex PCR reads, TCRdb called clonotypes with MiXCR, one entry per CDR3 protein. The table includes approximately 270,000 distinct CDR3 sequences, approximately 18% detected once. The sample was also linked to a second study, of T cells in Graves' hyperthyroidism and ophthalmopathy.

The J gene is TRBJ2-2, the V gene TRBV11-2; D ambiguous. Sequences were derived from peripheral blood mononuclear cells (PBMCs), sampled at new diagnosis, from a patient treated with antithyroid drugs. The origin of this receptor is a woman between 25 and 40 years old with Graves disease. CDR3 DNA sequence: TGTGCCAGCAGCTTCACCCCGCTAAGACTGACCGGGGAGCTGTTTTTT. It is translated as CASSFTPLRLTGELFF. The variable domain in full, completed from reference TRBV11-2 and TRBJ2-2, reads EAGVAQSPRYKIIEKRQSVAFWCNPISGHATLYWYQQILGQGPKLLIQFQNNGVVDDSQLPKDRFSAERLKGVDSTLKIQPAKLEDSAVYLCASSFTPLRLTGELFFGEGSRLTVL.